The 25 T cell receptor beta chains below all came from one sample that was sequenced in a study of long-term antiretroviral therapy in people with HIV. Survey-level resolution applied to immunoSEQ assay v3.0. The assay was immunoSEQ multiplex PCR, and TCRdb's table has in-frame clones only and misses some. The sample shows 7,200 or so clones, about 74% of them seen only once. The material sequenced was unsorted PBMCs, taken around 11 months before starting antiretroviral therapy. The receptor source for this set is a man aged 35 to 55 with HIV.

V and J are TRBV2 and TRBJ2-5; perhaps D is TRBD1 or TRBD2 (6 bases each). The germline gives CDR1 SNHLY, CDR2 FYNNEI. With 6 bases removed from V and 5 bases from J, the gap between germline ends came to 16 bases. CDR3 length equals 14 residues. Here the CDR3 DNA reads TGTGCCAGCAGGGGTTCGGGGGCGCAGGAGACCCAGTACTTC. Its translation: CASRGSGAQETQYF.

CDR3 nucleotides: TGTGCCAGCAGCTTAGCGAGCGGGGGGTTAGATACGCAGTATTTT. Its protein is CASSLASGGLDTQYF. The chain combines TRBV7-6 with TRBJ2-3; 9 positions agree with TRBD2. The CDR3 is 15 residues long. V dropped 0 bases and J dropped 5; count of bases not matched to a gene: 3. CDR1 is SGHVS and CDR2 is FNYEAQ in the germline V gene.

The chain couples TRBV9 to TRBJ2-2, with D perhaps matching TRBD2 (5 bases). Germline values: CDR1 SGDLS, CDR2 YYNGEE. V lost 0 bases to trimming and J lost 4 bases, with 10 bases between them. This CDR3 is built from 15 residues. The CDR3 sequence: CASSVGGFATGELFF. For the CDR3, the DNA is TGTGCCAGCAGCGTAGGAGGGTTCGCCACCGGGGAGCTGTTTTTT.

The rearrangement joins TRBV4-1 to TRBJ2-7, with D tentatively TRBD1 (6 bases). The length of the CDR3 is 17 residues. The germline V and J ends were trimmed by 0 bases and 0 bases, with 15 bases remaining between them. CDR1 and CDR2 from the germline V gene are MGHRA and YSYEKL. As DNA, the CDR3 is TGCGCCAGCAGCCAAGACTCCGGGACACCCCGCTCCTACGAGCAGTACTTC. It specifies CASSQDSGTPRSYEQYF.

CDR3 nucleotides: TGTGCCAGTAGTACCGGGACAGCCATAGCTAACTATGGCTACACCTTC. Amino acids: CASSTGTAIANYGYTF. V gene TRBV19 combines with J gene TRBJ1-2; 7 positions agree with TRBD1. The CDR3 length is 16 residues. The J segment lost 0 bases and the V segment lost 4 bases, leaving 8 bases of the junction unmatched. The V gene's germline CDR1 is LNHDA and CDR2 SQIVND (reference sequence).

This chain uses TRBV28 with TRBJ2-7, with D possibly TRBD1 on 5 matching bases. There are 13 residues in the CDR3. In germline, CDR1 is MDHEN, CDR2 SYDVKM. Trimming left V 2 bases short and J 3 bases short, with 8 bases between. The CDR3 sequence: CASSLAGYYEQYF. The CDR3 DNA is TGTGCCAGCAGTTTAGCAGGGTACTACGAGCAGTACTTC. Full variable domain (remainder filled in from reference TRBV28 and TRBJ2-7): DVKVTQSSRYLVKRTGEKVFLECVQDMDHENMFWYRQDPGLGLRLIYFSYDVKMKEKGDIPEGYSVSREKKERFSLILESASTNQTSMYLCASSLAGYYEQYFGPGTRLTVT.

Only a few counts were recorded for this clone. The chain employs TRBV7-6 and TRBJ1-2; D is uncertain. The germline V gene encodes CDR1 SGHVS and CDR2 FNYEAQ. This CDR3 is 12 amino acids long. Trimming left V 2 bases short and J 4 bases short, with 5 bases between. CDR3 DNA sequence: TGTGCCAGCAGCTTATACAGCTATGGCTACACCTTC. Its protein product is CASSLYSYGYTF.

This clone has only one observation. This chain joins TRBV7-9 and TRBJ2-7; D is unresolved. There are 12 residues in the CDR3. CDR1 is SEHNR, CDR2 FQNEAQ, per germline (reference sequence). The V gene lost 1 base and the J gene lost 4 bases, with 5 bases spanning the gap. CDR3 coding DNA: TGTGCCAGCAGCTTAGGGCAGTACGAGCAGTACTTC. This encodes CASSLGQYEQYF.

The chain uses TRBV5-1 and TRBJ1-1; 8 bases are a match to TRBD1. The CDR3 covers 14 residues. The germline V gene has CDR1 SGHRS and CDR2 YFSETQ. The J segment lost 5 bases and the V segment lost 8 bases, leaving 11 bases of the junction unmatched. Written as DNA, the CDR3 is TGCGCCAGTACGATCGACAGGGGAAGGACTGAAGCTTTCTTT. It yields the protein CASTIDRGRTEAFF.

This sequence joins TRBV9 and TRBJ1-2; no definite D call. Germline-derived CDR1 and CDR2 are SGDLS and YYNGEE. The CDR3 is 11 amino acids. Trimming pared 3 bases from V and 4 bases from J, leaving 4 bases between. The DNA of the CDR3 is TGTGCCAGCAGCGACAGCTATGGCTACACCTTC. Residues: CASSDSYGYTF.

The chain uses TRBV4-3 and TRBJ2-7; no reliable D call. Germline-derived CDR1 and CDR2 are LGHNA and YSLEER. The CDR3 is made up of 13 amino acids. V was trimmed by 2 bases and J by 3 bases, leaving 8 bases between them. Written as DNA, the CDR3 is TGCGCCAGCAGCCAAAGTACCGACTACGAGCAGTACTTC. This codes for CASSQSTDYEQYF.

This clone was detected only once. The DNA for the CDR3 is TGCAGCGTTGAAGATACAGGGAACTACGAGCAGTACTTC. Translating it yields CSVEDTGNYEQYF. This sequence joins TRBV29-1 and TRBJ2-7; D might be TRBD1 (6 bases). CDR1 and CDR2 (germline): SQVTM, ANQGSEA. The CDR3 consists of 13 residues. Between the trimmed V and J ends, which lost 0 bases and 3 bases, there was a span of 9 bases.

The chain recombines TRBV18 with TRBJ2-7; 9 bases are shared with TRBD2. The CDR3 is 15 residues long. Trimming cost V 3 bases and J 3 bases; bases outside gene matches: 6. The germline CDR1 and CDR2 sequences are KGHSH and LQKENI. CDR3 in DNA: TGTGCCAGCTCACCCCCGACTAGCGGCCACTACGAGCAGTACTTC. Residues: CASSPPTSGHYEQYF.

This chain connects TRBV14 to TRBJ2-7, with D possibly being TRBD1 (6 bases). This CDR3 region has 15 residues. The germline gives CDR1 SGHDN, CDR2 FVKESK. V shed 0 bases and J shed 0 bases, with 9 bases lying between them. The CDR3 nucleotides are TGTGCCAGCAGCCAAGAGGACAGATTCTCCTACGAGCAGTACTTC. This sequence encodes CASSQEDRFSYEQYF.

The genes are TRBV7-4 and TRBJ1-3, with TRBD1 as a possible D gene (6 bases). The CDR3 length is 15 residues. Trimming pared 5 bases from V and 6 bases from J, leaving 17 bases between. Germline V lookup: CDR1 SGHVT, CDR2 SQSDAQ. The CDR3 nucleotides read TGTGCCAGCAGCCCGGACCAGGGGCTGGAAAACACCATATATTTT. Translation: CASSPDQGLENTIYF. The full variable domain, its missing parts supplied by reference TRBV7-4 and TRBJ1-3, is GAGVSQSPRYKVAKRGRDVALRCDSISGHVTLYWYRQTLGQGSEVLTYSQSDAQRDKSGRPSGRFSAERPERSVSTLKIQRTEQGDSAVYLCASSPDQGLENTIYFGEGSWLTVV.

The rearrangement links TRBV27 to TRBJ2-3; 15 nucleotides match TRBD2. The germline V gene encodes CDR1 MNHEY and CDR2 SMNVEV (reference sequence). With V trimmed by 5 bases and J by 8 bases, 8 bases remained unmatched. The CDR3 sequence is 16 residues long. The CDR3 sequence is CASSARTSGGAGTQYF. The CDR3 DNA follows: TGTGCCAGCAGTGCCAGGACTAGCGGGGGGGCTGGTACGCAGTATTTT.

In its sample, this clone was seen a few times. This chain joins TRBV6-6 and TRBJ2-7, with no clear D. The V end lost 4 bases, the J end lost 0 bases, and 4 bases lay between the germline ends. This CDR3 contains 12 residues. Germline V gene sequence: CDR1 MNHNY, CDR2 SVGAGI (reference sequence). CDR3 DNA: TGTGCCAGCAGTTCCACCTCCTACGAGCAGTACTTC. This gives the protein CASSSTSYEQYF.

The chain has TRBV5-6 and TRBJ2-1; D tentatively reads TRBD1 or TRBD2 (5 bases each). The germline CDR1 and CDR2 sequences are SGHDT and YYEEEE. There are 12 residues in the CDR3. V lost 1 base, J lost 9 bases, and 8 bases lay in between. CDR3 bases: TGTGCCAGCAGCTTGACCGGGGCTGAGCAGTTCTTC. Protein: CASSLTGAEQFF.

The V and J genes are TRBV5-1 and TRBJ2-4, with TRBD1 matching over 8 bases. There are 14 residues in the CDR3. V was pared by 3 bases and J by 7 bases, with 6 bases of the junction left unmatched. Germline V gene lookup returns CDR1 SGHRS and CDR2 YFSETQ. The CDR3 protein is CASSSVGQGNIQYF. In DNA, the CDR3 is TGCGCCAGCAGCTCCGTAGGACAGGGTAACATTCAGTACTTC.

This clone is labeled as medium-sized. The genes are TRBV27 and TRBJ2-7; 7 bases align to TRBD1. With V trimmed by 5 bases and J by 2 bases, 3 bases remained unmatched. This CDR3 spans 13 amino acids. The germline CDR1 and CDR2 sequences are MNHEY and SMNVEV (reference sequence). The CDR3 region is CASSETGPYEQYF. The DNA of the CDR3 is TGTGCCAGCAGTGAGACAGGGCCCTACGAGCAGTACTTC.

J is TRBJ2-6 and V is TRBV11-1, with no clear D. This CDR3 is 16 amino acids long. Per the germline V gene, CDR1 is SGHAT and CDR2 is FQDESV (reference sequence). The V end lost 1 base, the J end lost 0 bases, and 7 bases lay between the germline ends. The CDR3 DNA follows: TGTGCCAGCAGCTTAGAATGGGCCTCTGGGGCCAACGTCCTGACTTTC. The encoded protein is CASSLEWASGANVLTF.

The chain is built from TRBV27 and TRBJ2-7; D possibly matches TRBD1 or TRBD2 (5 bases each). The CDR3 has 15 amino acids. Germline CDR1 reads MNHEY; CDR2 reads SMNVEV (reference sequence). V was pared by 5 bases and J by 0 bases, with 14 bases between. The CDR3 DNA follows: TGTGCCAGCAGTCCCCCGGGACCGAGCTCCTACGAGCAGTACTTC. It codes for CASSPPGPSSYEQYF.

In DNA form, the CDR3 reads TGCGCCAGCAGCGGGACAGCGGGCTCCTACGAGCAGTACTTC. It yields the protein CASSGTAGSYEQYF. This sequence joins TRBV5-1 and TRBJ2-7, with a weak D call TRBD1 (7 bases). The germline V gene has CDR1 SGHRS and CDR2 YFSETQ. The V end was cut by 4 bases, the J end by 0 bases, with 11 bases between. The CDR3 has 14 amino acids.

The rearrangement links TRBV9 to TRBJ2-3; 8 bases align to TRBD1. Germline loops: CDR1 SGDLS, CDR2 YYNGEE. With V trimmed by 2 bases and J by 6 bases, 8 bases remained unmatched. The CDR3 is 15 amino acids. CDR3 loop: CASSVEGQVPDTQYF. CDR3 bases: TGTGCCAGCAGCGTTGAGGGACAGGTTCCCGATACGCAGTATTTT.

This chain joins TRBV19 and TRBJ2-7; the D gene is possibly TRBD2 (6 bases). Germline V gene lookup returns CDR1 LNHDA and CDR2 SQIVND (reference sequence). The CDR3 contains 14 residues. The ends were cut back, 3 bases at V and 4 bases at J, with 13 bases in the middle. As DNA, the CDR3 is TGTGCCAGTAGTATCCGGGACTCGGGGTACGAGCAGTACTTC. Protein product: CASSIRDSGYEQYF. Full variable domain (outside the CDR3, taken from reference TRBV19 and TRBJ2-7): DGGITQSPKYLFRKEGQNVTLSCEQNLNHDAMYWYRQDPGQGLRLIYYSQIVNDFQKGDIAEGYSVSREKKESFPLTVTSAQKNPTAFYLCASSIRDSGYEQYFGPGTRLTVT.